Following are 5 T cell receptor beta chains from one sample sequenced in a study of T cell responses to AZD1222 COVID-19 vaccine. Only in-frame clones appear in the TCRdb table, and some are missing; sequencing was by immunoSEQ multiplex PCR. The sample holds about 150,000 clones; roughly nine tenths are singletons and the top ten take approximately 1.4%. This specimen consisted of peripheral blood, obtained 28 days after the second AZD1222 dose. These receptor sequences come from an adult who received the AZD1222 COVID-19 vaccine.

The chain is built from TRBV6-1 and TRBJ2-7; D unresolved. The CDR3 is made up of 12 amino acids. The V end lost 2 bases, the J end lost 3 bases, and 5 bases lay between the germline ends. CDR1 is MNHNS and CDR2 is SASEGT in the germline V gene. The chain's CDR3 is CASSEYGYEQYF. The CDR3 DNA follows: TGTGCCAGCAGTGAATACGGCTACGAGCAGTACTTC.

The CDR3 protein is CAWSGDTAYEQYF. CDR3 in DNA: TGTGCCTGGAGTGGGGACACGGCCTACGAGCAGTACTTC. The chain uses TRBV30 and TRBJ2-7; TRBD1 might be the D (6 bases). The V gene lost 1 base and the J gene lost 2 bases, with 9 bases spanning the gap. The CDR3 is 13 residues long. Germline V lookup: CDR1 GTSNPN, CDR2 SVGIG (reference sequence).

This clone has only a few counts. J is TRBJ1-6 and V is TRBV12-3 or TRBV12-4; 7 nucleotides line up with TRBD1. The J segment lost 11 bases and the V segment lost 3 bases, leaving 4 bases of the junction unmatched. The CDR3 is 13 residues long. CDR3 nucleotide sequence: TGTGCCAGCAGTTTGACAGGGAGGCCACCCCTCCACTTT. Protein product: CASSLTGRPPLHF.

The chain is built from TRBV30 and TRBJ1-2; 11 bases match TRBD1. Looked up from germline, CDR1 is GTSNPN and CDR2 is SVGIG (reference sequence). After removal of 1 base from V and 5 bases from J, the junction contained 6 bases not matched to a gene. CDR3 length: 15 residues. The CDR3 protein is CAWSGWDRGEYGYTF. The CDR3 nucleotides are TGTGCCTGGAGTGGATGGGACAGGGGGGAGTATGGCTACACCTTC.

J is TRBJ1-2 and V is TRBV7-6, with D possibly TRBD1 on 5 matching bases. Germline CDR1 and CDR2: SGHVS and FNYEAQ. V lost 0 bases to trimming and J lost 8 bases, with 16 bases between them. This CDR3 has 15 residues. For the CDR3, the DNA is TGTGCCAGCAGCTTAGCGAGGGCAGGGACGGGAGGCTACACCTTC. Protein sequence: CASSLARAGTGGYTF. The whole variable domain, filled in from reference TRBV7-6 and TRBJ1-2, reads GAGVSQSPRYKVTKRGQDVALRCDPISGHVSLYWYRQALGQGPEFLTYFNYEAQQDKSGLPNDRFSAERPEGSISTLTIQRTEQRDSAMYRCASSLARAGTGGYTFGSGTRLTVV.